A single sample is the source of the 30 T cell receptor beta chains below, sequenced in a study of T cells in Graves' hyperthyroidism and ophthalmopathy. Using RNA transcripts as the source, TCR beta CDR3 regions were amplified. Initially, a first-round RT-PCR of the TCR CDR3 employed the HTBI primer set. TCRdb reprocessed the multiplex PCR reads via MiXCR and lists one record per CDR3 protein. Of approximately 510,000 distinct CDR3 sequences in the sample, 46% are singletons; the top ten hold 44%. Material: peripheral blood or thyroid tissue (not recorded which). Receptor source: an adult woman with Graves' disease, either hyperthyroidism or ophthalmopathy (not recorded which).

CDR3 sequence: CSAETGGWGYTF. CDR3 in DNA: TGCAGTGCGGAAACAGGGGGTTGGGGCTACACCTTC. The chain recombines TRBV20-1 with TRBJ1-2; 8 bases line up with TRBD1. This CDR3 contains 12 residues. With V trimmed by 6 bases and J by 8 bases, 8 bases remained unmatched. Germline lookup yields CDR1 DFQATT and CDR2 SNEGSKA (reference sequence).

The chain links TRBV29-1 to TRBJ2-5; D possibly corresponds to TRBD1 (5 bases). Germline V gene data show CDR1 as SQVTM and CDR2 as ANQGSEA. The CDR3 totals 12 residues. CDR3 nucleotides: TGCAGTGAAAGGGCAGGGCGAGAGACCCAGTACTTC. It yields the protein CSERAGRETQYF.

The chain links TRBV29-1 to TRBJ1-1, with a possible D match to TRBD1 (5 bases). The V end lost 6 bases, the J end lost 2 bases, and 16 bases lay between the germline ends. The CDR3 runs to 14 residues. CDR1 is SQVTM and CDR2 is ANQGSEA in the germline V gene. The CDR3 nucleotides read TGCAGCGTAGGGTGGCAGGGAGGCAACACTGAAGCTTTCTTT. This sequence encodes CSVGWQGGNTEAFF.

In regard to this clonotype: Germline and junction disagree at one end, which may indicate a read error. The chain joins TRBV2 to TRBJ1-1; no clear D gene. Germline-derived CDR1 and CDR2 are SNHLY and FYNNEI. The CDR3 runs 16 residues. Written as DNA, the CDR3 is TGTGCCAGCAGTGACGGGGTTGTCAAAATGAACGCTGAAGCTTTCTTT. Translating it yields CASSDGVVKMNAEAFF.

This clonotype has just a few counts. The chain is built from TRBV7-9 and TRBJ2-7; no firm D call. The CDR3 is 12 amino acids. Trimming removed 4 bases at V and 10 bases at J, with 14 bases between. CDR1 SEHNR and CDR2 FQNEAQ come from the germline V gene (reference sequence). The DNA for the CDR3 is TGTGCCAGCAGCTCGTCGGGCTACAGTCAGTACTTC. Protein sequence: CASSSSGYSQYF.

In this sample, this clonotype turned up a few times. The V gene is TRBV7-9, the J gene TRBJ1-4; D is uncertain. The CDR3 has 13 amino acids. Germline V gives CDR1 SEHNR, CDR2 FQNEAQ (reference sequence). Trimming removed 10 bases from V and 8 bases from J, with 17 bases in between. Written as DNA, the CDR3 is TGTGCCATACAAACTAGAACCTCCGAAAAACTGTTTTTT. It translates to CAIQTRTSEKLFF.

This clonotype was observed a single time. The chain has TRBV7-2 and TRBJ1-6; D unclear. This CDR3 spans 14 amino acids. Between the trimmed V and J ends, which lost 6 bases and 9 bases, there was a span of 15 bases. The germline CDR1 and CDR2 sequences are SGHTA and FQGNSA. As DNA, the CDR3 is TGTGCCAGCAGTTTCGCGATCAGCGGTTCACCCCTCCACTTT. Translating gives CASSFAISGSPLHF.

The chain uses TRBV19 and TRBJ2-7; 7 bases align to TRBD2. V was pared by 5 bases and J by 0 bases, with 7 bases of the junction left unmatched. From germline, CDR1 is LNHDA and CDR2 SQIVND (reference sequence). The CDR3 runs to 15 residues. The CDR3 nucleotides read TGTGCCAGTAGTCGAAGCGGGGCTAGCTCCTACGAGCAGTACTTC. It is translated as CASSRSGASSYEQYF.

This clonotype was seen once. The CDR3 is CSAEVDRYTEAFF. CDR3 DNA sequence: TGCAGCGCCGAGGTGGACAGATACACTGAAGCTTTCTTT. V usage is TRBV29-1 and J usage is TRBJ1-1; possibly TRBD1 for D (6 bases). Between the trimmed V and J ends, which lost 7 bases and 3 bases, there was a span of 15 bases. CDR1 and CDR2 (germline): SQVTM, ANQGSEA. The CDR3 runs 13 residues.

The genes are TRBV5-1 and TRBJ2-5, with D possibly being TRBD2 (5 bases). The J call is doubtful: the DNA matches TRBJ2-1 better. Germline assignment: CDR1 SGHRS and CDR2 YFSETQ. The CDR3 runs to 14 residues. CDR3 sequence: CASSQADYTNEQFF. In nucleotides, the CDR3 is TGCGCCAGCAGCCAAGCAGACTACACAAATGAGCAGTTCTTC.

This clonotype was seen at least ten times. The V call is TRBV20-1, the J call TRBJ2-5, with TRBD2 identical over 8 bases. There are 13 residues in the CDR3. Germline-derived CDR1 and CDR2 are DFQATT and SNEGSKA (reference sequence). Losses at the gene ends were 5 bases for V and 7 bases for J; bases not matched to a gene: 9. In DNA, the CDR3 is TGCAGTGCTCATCACGGACTAGCAGGGACCCAGTACTTC. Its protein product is CSAHHGLAGTQYF.

The CDR3: CASSVAGLAVYEQYF. The CDR3 DNA follows: TGTGCCAGCAGCGTAGCGGGACTAGCGGTCTACGAGCAGTACTTC. This chain uses TRBV9 with TRBJ2-7; 11 bases line up with TRBD2. This CDR3 spans 15 amino acids. Per germline, CDR1 SGDLS and CDR2 YYNGEE. V lost 0 bases and J lost 3; bases outside the gene matches: 2.

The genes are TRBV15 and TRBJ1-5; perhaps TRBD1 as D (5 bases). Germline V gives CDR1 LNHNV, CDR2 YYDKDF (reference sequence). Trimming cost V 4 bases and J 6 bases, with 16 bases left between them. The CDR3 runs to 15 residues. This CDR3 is CATSKGRQQAQPQHF. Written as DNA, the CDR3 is TGTGCCACCAGCAAAGGAAGACAGCAAGCTCAGCCCCAGCATTTT.

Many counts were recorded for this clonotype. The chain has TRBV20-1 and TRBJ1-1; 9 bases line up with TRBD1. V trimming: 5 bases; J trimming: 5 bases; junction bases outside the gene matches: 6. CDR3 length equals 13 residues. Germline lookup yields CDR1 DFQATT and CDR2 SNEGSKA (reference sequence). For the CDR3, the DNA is TGCAGTGCTCGCCTCGACAGGGGGACTGAAGCTTTCTTT. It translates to CSARLDRGTEAFF.

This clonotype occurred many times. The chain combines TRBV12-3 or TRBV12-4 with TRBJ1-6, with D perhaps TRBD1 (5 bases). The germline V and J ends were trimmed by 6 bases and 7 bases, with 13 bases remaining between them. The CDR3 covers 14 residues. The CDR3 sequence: CASSQGALNSPLHF. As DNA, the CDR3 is TGTGCCAGCAGCCAGGGAGCATTGAATTCACCCCTCCACTTT.

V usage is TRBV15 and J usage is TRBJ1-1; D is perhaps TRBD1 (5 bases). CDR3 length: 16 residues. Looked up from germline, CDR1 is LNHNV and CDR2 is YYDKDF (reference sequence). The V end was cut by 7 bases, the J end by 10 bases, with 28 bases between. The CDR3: CATTLGRRTRDSRAFF. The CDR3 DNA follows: TGTGCCACCACCTTGGGACGACGAACCAGGGATAGTCGAGCTTTCTTT.

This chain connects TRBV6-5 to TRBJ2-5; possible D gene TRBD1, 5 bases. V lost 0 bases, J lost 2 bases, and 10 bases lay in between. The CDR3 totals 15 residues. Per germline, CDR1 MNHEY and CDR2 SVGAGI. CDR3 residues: CASSYSSAGQETQYF. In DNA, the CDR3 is TGTGCCAGCAGTTACTCGTCCGCAGGGCAAGAGACCCAGTACTTC.

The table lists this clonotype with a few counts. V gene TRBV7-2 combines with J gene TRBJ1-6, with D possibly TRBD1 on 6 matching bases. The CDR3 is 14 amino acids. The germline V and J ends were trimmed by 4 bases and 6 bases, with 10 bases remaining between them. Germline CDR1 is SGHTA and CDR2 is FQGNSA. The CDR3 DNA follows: TGTGCCAGCAGCTCTCGACAGGTTAATTCACCCCTCCACTTT. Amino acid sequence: CASSSRQVNSPLHF.

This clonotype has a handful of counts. In DNA form, the CDR3 reads TGTGCCACCAGTGACCAGACAGGCGCCGCTCACCATGGCTACACCTTC. Protein sequence: CATSDQTGAAHHGYTF. V gene TRBV24-1 combines with J gene TRBJ1-2, with a weak D call TRBD1 (6 bases). Germline CDR1 is KGHDR and CDR2 is SFDVKD. V lost 4 bases, J lost 6 bases, and 20 bases lay in between. This CDR3 is 16 amino acids long.

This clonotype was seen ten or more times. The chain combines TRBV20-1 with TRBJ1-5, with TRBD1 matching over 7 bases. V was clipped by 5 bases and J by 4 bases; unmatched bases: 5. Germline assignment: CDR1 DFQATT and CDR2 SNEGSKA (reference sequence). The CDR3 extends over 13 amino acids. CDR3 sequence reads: CSARQGLNQPQHF. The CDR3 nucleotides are TGCAGTGCTCGACAGGGATTGAATCAGCCCCAGCATTTT.

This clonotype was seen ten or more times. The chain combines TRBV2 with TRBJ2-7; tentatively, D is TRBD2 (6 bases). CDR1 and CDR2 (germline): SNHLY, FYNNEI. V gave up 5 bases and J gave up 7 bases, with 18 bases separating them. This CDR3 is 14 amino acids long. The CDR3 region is CASSMTSTSGEQYF. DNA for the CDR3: TGTGCCAGCAGTATGACTAGTACGTCAGGGGAGCAGTACTTC.

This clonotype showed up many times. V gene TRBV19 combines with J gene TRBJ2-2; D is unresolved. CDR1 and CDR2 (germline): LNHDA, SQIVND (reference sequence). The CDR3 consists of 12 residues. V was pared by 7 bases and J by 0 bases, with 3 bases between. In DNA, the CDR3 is TGTGCCAGTATCGCGAACACCGGGGAGCTGTTTTTT. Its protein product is CASIANTGELFF.

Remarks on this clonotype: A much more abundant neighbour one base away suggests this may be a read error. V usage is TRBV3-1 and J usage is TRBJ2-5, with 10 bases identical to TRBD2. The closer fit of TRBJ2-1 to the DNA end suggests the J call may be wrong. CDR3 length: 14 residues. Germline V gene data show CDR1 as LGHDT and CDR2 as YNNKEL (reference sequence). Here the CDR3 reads CASSYLAGVGTQFF. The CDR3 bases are TGTGCCAGCAGCTATCTAGCGGGAGTAGGGACCCAGTTCTTC.

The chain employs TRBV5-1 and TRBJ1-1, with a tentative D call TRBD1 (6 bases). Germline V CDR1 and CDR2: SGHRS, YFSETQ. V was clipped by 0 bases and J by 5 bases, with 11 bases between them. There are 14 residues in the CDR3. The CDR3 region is CASSLEGGDTEAFF. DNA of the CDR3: TGCGCCAGCAGCTTGGAGGGGGGAGATACTGAAGCTTTCTTT.

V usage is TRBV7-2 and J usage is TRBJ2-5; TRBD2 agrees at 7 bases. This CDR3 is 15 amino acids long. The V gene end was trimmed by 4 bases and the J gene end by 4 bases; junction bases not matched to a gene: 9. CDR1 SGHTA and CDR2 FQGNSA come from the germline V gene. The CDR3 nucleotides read TGTGCCAGCAGCTACTCAGCGGGATACGGAGAGACCCAGTACTTC. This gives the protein CASSYSAGYGETQYF.

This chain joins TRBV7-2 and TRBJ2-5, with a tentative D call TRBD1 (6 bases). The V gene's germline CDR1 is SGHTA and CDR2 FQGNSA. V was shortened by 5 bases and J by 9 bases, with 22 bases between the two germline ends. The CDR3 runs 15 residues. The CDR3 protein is CASSHRAHRGTAQYF. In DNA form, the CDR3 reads TGTGCCAGCAGCCACCGAGCCCATAGGGGGACGGCCCAGTACTTC.

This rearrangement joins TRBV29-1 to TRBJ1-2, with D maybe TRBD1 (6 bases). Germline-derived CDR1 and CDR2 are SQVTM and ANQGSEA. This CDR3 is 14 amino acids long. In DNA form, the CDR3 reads TGCAGTGCTAGGGGGGCGGGTATACGGAATGGCTACACCTTC. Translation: CSARGAGIRNGYTF.

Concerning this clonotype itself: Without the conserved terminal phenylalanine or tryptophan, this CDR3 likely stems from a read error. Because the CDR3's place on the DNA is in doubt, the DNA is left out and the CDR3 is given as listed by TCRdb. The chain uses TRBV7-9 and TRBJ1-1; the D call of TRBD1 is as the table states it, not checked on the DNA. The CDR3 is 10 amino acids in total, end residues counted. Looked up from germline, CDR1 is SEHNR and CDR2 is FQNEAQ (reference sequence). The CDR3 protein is CASSSDRVRS.

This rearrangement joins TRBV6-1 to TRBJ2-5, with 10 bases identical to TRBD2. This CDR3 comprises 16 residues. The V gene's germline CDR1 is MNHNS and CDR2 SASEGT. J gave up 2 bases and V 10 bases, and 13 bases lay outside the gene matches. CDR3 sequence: CAIKGTSETTQETQYF. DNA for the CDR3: TGTGCCATCAAAGGGACTAGCGAGACTACACAAGAGACCCAGTACTTC.

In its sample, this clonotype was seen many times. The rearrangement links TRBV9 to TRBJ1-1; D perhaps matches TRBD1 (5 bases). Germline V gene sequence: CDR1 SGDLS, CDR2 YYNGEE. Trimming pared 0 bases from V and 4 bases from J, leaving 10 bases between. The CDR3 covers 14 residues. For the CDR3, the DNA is TGTGCCAGCAGCGTAGGAGGGGCAGGCACTGAAGCTTTCTTT. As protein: CASSVGGAGTEAFF.